One and the same sample provided the 30 T cell receptor beta chains below, sequenced in a study of Ad26.COV2.S vaccination and SARS-CoV-2 variants. The assay was immunoSEQ multiplex PCR, and TCRdb's table has in-frame clones only and misses some. The sample has some 480,000 clones, roughly 87% seen once. The treatment here: some 20 received Ad26.COV2.S at low or high dose, single or two shots; several received placebo; per-sample allocation not given. Specimens were obtained on day 63 following the first vaccine or placebo injection. The material sequenced was peripheral blood, taken in a trial of Ad26.COV2.S vaccine versus placebo. These receptors were collected from a person between 18 and 59 years old who received the Ad26.COV2.S COVID-19 vaccine or a placebo.

The chain combines TRBV24-1 with TRBJ2-2; 7 positions agree with TRBD2. Germline V gene lookup returns CDR1 KGHDR and CDR2 SFDVKD. There are 13 residues in the CDR3. V shed 9 bases, J shed 7 bases, and the junction held 7 bases outside the gene matches. CDR3 in amino acids: CATLGGSSGELFF. DNA of the CDR3: TGTGCCACCCTGGGAGGGTCCAGCGGGGAGCTGTTTTTT.

The chain is built from TRBV7-2 and TRBJ2-4, with no clear D. This CDR3 is 14 amino acids long. The germline CDR1 and CDR2 sequences are SGHTA and FQGNSA. V lost 0 bases and J 4 bases, leaving 7 bases between the germline ends. CDR3 sequence (DNA): TGTGCCAGCAGCTTAGCTCCAGGAAAAAACATTCAGTACTTC. Translating it yields CASSLAPGKNIQYF.

The CDR3 bases are TGTGCCACCAGTGACCTTACTGGGGCCAACGTCCTGACTTTC. Translating it yields CATSDLTGANVLTF. The chain joins TRBV24-1 to TRBJ2-6; D call uncertain. Per germline, CDR1 KGHDR and CDR2 SFDVKD. The germline V and J ends were trimmed by 4 bases and 2 bases, with 5 bases remaining between them. This CDR3 comprises 14 residues.

There are a few counts of this clone. The V call is TRBV3-1 (or the pseudogene TRBV3-2), the J call TRBJ1-1; D not certain. V was clipped by 1 base and J by 1 base, with 4 bases between them. This CDR3 has 13 residues. Germline V gene sequence: CDR1 LGHDT, CDR2 YNNKEL (reference sequence). The CDR3: CASSQVRNTEAFF. CDR3 coding DNA: TGTGCCAGCAGCCAAGTAAGGAACACTGAAGCTTTCTTT.

This clone was seen only a few times. The rearrangement joins TRBV10-3 to TRBJ1-3; maybe TRBD1 (6 bases). The CDR3 consists of 14 residues. V lost 5 bases and J lost 0, with 8 bases in between. Germline CDR1 and CDR2: ENHRY and SYGVKD. The CDR3 coding sequence is TGTGCCATCAGTTTGACAGGCTCTGGAAACACCATATATTTT. This gives the protein CAISLTGSGNTIYF.

The chain carries TRBV11-1 and TRBJ2-3; unclear D gene. The V gene's germline CDR1 is SGHAT and CDR2 FQDESV (reference sequence). The germline V and J ends were trimmed by 4 bases and 3 bases, with 5 bases remaining between them. This CDR3 has 12 amino acids. The CDR3 loop is CASSSGTDTQYF. In nucleotides, the CDR3 is TGTGCCAGCAGCTCCGGGACAGATACGCAGTATTTT.

The J gene is TRBJ2-3, the V gene TRBV15; D perhaps matches TRBD2 (6 bases). In germline, CDR1 is LNHNV, CDR2 YYDKDF (reference sequence). Trimming stripped 0 bases from V and 4 bases from J, with 11 bases between. The CDR3 runs 15 residues. The CDR3 DNA follows: TGTGCCACCAGCAGAGACGGGGGAGTCGCAGATACGCAGTATTTT. Amino acid sequence: CATSRDGGVADTQYF.

The chain uses TRBV9 and TRBJ2-7; 14 positions agree with TRBD2. The CDR3 loop spans 16 amino acids. V was pared by 3 bases and J by 5 bases, with 7 bases of the junction left unmatched. Germline CDR1 is SGDLS and CDR2 is YYNGEE. The CDR3 bases are TGTGCCAGCAGCGCGGGACTAGCGGGAGAAACCCACGAGCAGTACTTC. The encoded protein is CASSAGLAGETHEQYF. The entire variable domain, with the rest obtained from reference TRBV9 and TRBJ2-7, is as follows: DSGVTQTPKHLITATGQRVTLRCSPRSGDLSVYWYQQSLDQGLQFLIQYYNGEERAKGNILERFSAQQFPDLHSELNLSSLELGDSALYFCASSAGLAGETHEQYFGPGTRLTVT.

V usage is TRBV30 and J usage is TRBJ2-7; 8 nucleotides match TRBD1. V trimming: 5 bases; J trimming: 0 bases; junction bases outside the gene matches: 3. There are 13 residues in the CDR3. In germline, CDR1 is GTSNPN, CDR2 SVGIG (reference sequence). CDR3 in amino acids: CAWDTGGSYEQYF. DNA of the CDR3: TGTGCCTGGGATACAGGGGGCTCCTACGAGCAGTACTTC.

The gene calls are TRBV4-1 and TRBJ1-2, with D uncertain. Germline CDR1 reads MGHRA; CDR2 reads YSYEKL. V was shortened by 2 bases and J by 4 bases, with 14 bases between the two germline ends. The CDR3 runs to 15 residues. The CDR3 DNA reads as TGCGCCAGCAGCCAATCGGTGGAGAGAACCTATGGCTACACCTTC. Translation gives CASSQSVERTYGYTF.

J is TRBJ1-2 and V is TRBV5-1; perhaps TRBD1 as D (5 bases). Germline CDR1 is SGHRS and CDR2 is YFSETQ. V lost 5 bases to trimming and J lost 5 bases, with 22 bases between them. The length of the CDR3 is 16 residues. CDR3 amino acids: CASRPAGQHPNYGYTF. In nucleotides, the CDR3 is TGCGCCAGCAGACCCGCGGGGCAGCACCCAAATTATGGCTACACCTTC.

The chain uses TRBV18 and TRBJ2-3; either TRBD1 or TRBD2 may fit D (5 bases each). Germline V gene data show CDR1 as KGHSH and CDR2 as LQKENI. The CDR3 is 13 residues long. Trimming removed 9 bases at V and 3 bases at J, with 13 bases between. The CDR3 spells CASADWGTDTQYF. The CDR3 DNA reads TGTGCCAGTGCGGACTGGGGGACAGATACGCAGTATTTT.

The chain has TRBV4-1 and TRBJ2-4; the D is unclear. CDR1 and CDR2 (germline): MGHRA, YSYEKL. The CDR3 extends over 14 amino acids. The V end lost 0 bases, the J end lost 9 bases, and 12 bases lay between the germline ends. DNA for the CDR3: TGCGCCAGCAGCCAAGATCTTAGGGCAGCCATTCAGTACTTC. Amino acids: CASSQDLRAAIQYF.

The CDR3 is CASSPRDSSLSGELFF. DNA of the CDR3: TGTGCCAGCAGTCCGCGGGACAGCTCTTTATCCGGGGAGCTGTTTTTT. V usage is TRBV6-2 or TRBV6-3 and J usage is TRBJ2-2; tentative D call: TRBD1 (7 bases). Looked up from germline, CDR1 is MNHEY and CDR2 is SVGEGT. This CDR3 contains 16 residues. Trimming removed 5 bases from V and 6 bases from J, with 19 bases in between.

This clone appeared once. CDR3 region: CSVVEGTNYGYTF. DNA for the CDR3: TGCAGCGTTGTAGAAGGTACGAACTATGGCTACACCTTC. The chain recombines TRBV29-1 with TRBJ1-2; D uncertain. The germline V and J ends were trimmed by 4 bases and 2 bases, with 11 bases remaining between them. Looked up from germline, CDR1 is SQVTM and CDR2 is ANQGSEA. The CDR3 has 13 amino acids.

The CDR3 DNA reads TGTGCCACCAGTGATACCACCCGGACTAGAAACAATGAGCAGTTCTTC. It specifies CATSDTTRTRNNEQFF. V gene TRBV24-1 combines with J gene TRBJ2-1, with 7 bases lining up with TRBD2. Germline V gene data show CDR1 as KGHDR and CDR2 as SFDVKD. The CDR3 has 16 amino acids. Germline trimming cut 3 bases from V and 5 bases from J; bases unmatched to any gene: 9.

This clone has just a few counts. This chain joins TRBV28 and TRBJ1-3; D call uncertain. The CDR3 runs to 12 residues. Between the trimmed V and J ends, which lost 6 bases and 5 bases, there was a span of 8 bases. Germline V CDR1 and CDR2: MDHEN, SYDVKM. As DNA, the CDR3 is TGTGCCAGCAGGGATATCCGAAACACCATATATTTT. Residues: CASRDIRNTIYF.

This clone has just a few counts. The chain is built from TRBV19 and TRBJ2-7; D possibly uses TRBD1 or TRBD2 (8 bases each). The CDR3 is made up of 18 amino acids. The V gene's germline CDR1 is LNHDA and CDR2 SQIVND (reference sequence). With 4 bases removed from V and 5 bases from J, the gap between germline ends came to 27 bases. The CDR3 here is CASSRSRGPWGAGDEQYF. CDR3 coding DNA: TGTGCCAGTAGTAGGAGCAGGGGGCCGTGGGGAGCGGGAGACGAGCAGTACTTC.

This chain joins TRBV30 and TRBJ1-1; TRBD1 is a possible D gene (6 bases). CDR1 is GTSNPN, CDR2 SVGIG, per germline (reference sequence). The V end lost 0 bases, the J end lost 5 bases, and 10 bases lay between the germline ends. This CDR3 has 13 residues. This CDR3 reads CAWSVRGRTEAFF. The CDR3 DNA sequence: TGTGCCTGGAGTGTCAGGGGTCGGACTGAAGCTTTCTTT.

The table lists this clone with a few counts. J is TRBJ2-2 and V is TRBV2; the D is unclear. CDR1 SNHLY and CDR2 FYNNEI come from the germline V gene. V was shortened by 6 bases and J by 6 bases, with 11 bases between the two germline ends. CDR3 length equals 13 residues. DNA for the CDR3: TGTGCCAGCAGATTGCAGCCGGCCGGGGAGCTGTTTTTT. Its translation: CASRLQPAGELFF.

This clone occurred a few times. CDR3 sequence: CASSLAGGRAHGSEQYF. DNA for the CDR3: TGTGCCAGCAGCTTAGCGGGAGGTAGGGCCCATGGGAGCGAGCAGTACTTC. V gene TRBV7-9 combines with J gene TRBJ2-7; maybe TRBD2 (6 bases). The CDR3 extends over 17 amino acids. V lost 0 bases and J 6 bases, leaving 21 bases between the germline ends. The germline V gene has CDR1 SEHNR and CDR2 FQNEAQ (reference sequence).

The chain has TRBV11-1 and TRBJ2-1, with 8 positions matching TRBD1. This CDR3 contains 16 residues. Losses at the gene ends were 1 base for V and 6 bases for J; bases not matched to a gene: 8. The germline gives CDR1 SGHAT, CDR2 FQDESV (reference sequence). The CDR3 region is CASSLEARTGFNEQFF. The CDR3 region has the DNA TGTGCCAGCAGCTTAGAGGCAAGGACAGGGTTCAATGAGCAGTTCTTC.

This clone was seen more than once but under ten times. The V call is TRBV7-9, the J call TRBJ1-6, with a possible D match to TRBD1 (6 bases). V lost 3 bases and J 4 bases, leaving 13 bases between the germline ends. This CDR3 comprises 16 residues. CDR1 is SEHNR, CDR2 FQNEAQ, per germline (reference sequence). The CDR3 DNA sequence: TGTGCCAGCAGCTTCAGGACAGAAATTTATAATTCACCCCTCCACTTT. The encoded protein is CASSFRTEIYNSPLHF.

A word on this clone: The same CDR3 can be traced to other DNA sequences in this sample. This CDR3 is CASSLGGYSNQPQHF. The CDR3 region has the DNA TGTGCCAGCAGTTTAGGGGGATATAGCAATCAGCCCCAGCATTTT. This sequence joins TRBV28 and TRBJ1-5; TRBD1 might be the D (5 bases). The length of the CDR3 is 15 residues. Trimming cost V 2 bases and J 0 bases, with 8 bases left between them. Germline loops: CDR1 MDHEN, CDR2 SYDVKM.

This chain joins TRBV7-9 and TRBJ2-3; D ambiguous. In germline, CDR1 is SEHNR, CDR2 FQNEAQ (reference sequence). The CDR3 has 11 residues. Trimming removed 5 bases at V and 5 bases at J, with 5 bases between. Here the CDR3 reads CASSTGDTQYF. The CDR3 nucleotides read TGTGCCAGCAGCACGGGAGATACGCAGTATTTT.

There are a few counts of this clone. The chain joins TRBV6-5 to TRBJ1-2, with 8 bases aligning to TRBD1. Per the germline V gene, CDR1 is MNHEY and CDR2 is SVGAGI. This CDR3 comprises 14 residues. Trimming removed 6 bases from V and 8 bases from J; junction bases left unmatched: 11. CDR3 DNA sequence: TGTGCCAGCAGCCTCCTCGCGACAGGGGCGGGCTACACCTTC. Protein: CASSLLATGAGYTF.

This clone was counted between two and nine times. The J gene is TRBJ2-1, the V gene TRBV6-1; the match to TRBD2 covers 9 bases. Germline V lookup: CDR1 MNHNS, CDR2 SASEGT. CDR3 length: 15 amino acids. The junction had 1 base not matched to a gene; V was cut back by 2 bases and J by 2 bases. CDR3 sequence (DNA): TGTGCCAGCAGTGAAAGCGGGGGGACCTACAATGAGCAGTTCTTC. Translation gives CASSESGGTYNEQFF.

The V gene is TRBV9, the J gene TRBJ1-1; 11 bases agree with TRBD1. Germline CDR1 is SGDLS and CDR2 is YYNGEE. Unmatched junction bases numbered 4, after V lost 0 bases and J lost 3 bases. The CDR3 sequence is 16 residues long. The CDR3 loop reads CASSVGTGGPDTEAFF. CDR3 sequence (DNA): TGTGCCAGCAGCGTAGGGACAGGGGGCCCGGACACTGAAGCTTTCTTT. Drawing the rest from reference TRBV9 and TRBJ1-1, the complete variable domain is DSGVTQTPKHLITATGQRVTLRCSPRSGDLSVYWYQQSLDQGLQFLIQYYNGEERAKGNILERFSAQQFPDLHSELNLSSLELGDSALYFCASSVGTGGPDTEAFFGQGTRLTVV.

CDR3 sequence: CSVGGLARAYEQFF. In nucleotides, the CDR3 is TGCAGCGTTGGAGGACTAGCGAGGGCTTATGAGCAGTTCTTC. V usage is TRBV29-1 and J usage is TRBJ2-1; 9 bases map to TRBD2. There are 14 residues in the CDR3. CDR1 SQVTM and CDR2 ANQGSEA come from the germline V gene. Losses at the gene ends were 4 bases for V and 8 bases for J; bases not matched to a gene: 9.

The chain has TRBV5-4 and TRBJ1-2; the D is unclear. The CDR3 extends over 13 amino acids. V was shortened by 0 bases and J by 6 bases, with 9 bases between the two germline ends. In germline, CDR1 is SGHNT, CDR2 YYREEE (reference sequence). The CDR3 is CASSLGQLNGYTF. CDR3 in DNA: TGTGCCAGCAGCTTGGGGCAACTAAATGGCTACACCTTC. Together with reference TRBV5-4 and TRBJ1-2, the CDR3 gives the full variable domain: ETGVTQSPTHLIKTRGQQVTLRCSSQSGHNTVSWYQQALGQGPQFIFQYYREEENGRGNFPPRFSGLQFPNYSSELNVNALELDDSALYLCASSLGQLNGYTFGSGTRLTVV.